The 26 T cell receptor beta chains listed next were all sequenced from one sample in a study of post-analysis software for immune sequencing data. Regarding the study as a whole: In patients, 4 to 6 TRBV segments were more frequent than in controls, with TRBV5-6, TRBV5-1 and TRBV20-1 among them.

These receptors' targets are unknown. Unique molecular identifiers featured in each of the TCR beta cDNA libraries. TCRdb redid the calling of the PCR reads with MiXCR, one entry per CDR3 protein. The sample includes over 700,000 distinct CDR3 sequences, 25% to 30% of them seen just once. The sample comprised blood. These receptors all come from a girl aged 10-17 years with multiple sclerosis.

The gene calls are TRBV27 and TRBJ2-4; 8 positions match TRBD2. V gave up 8 bases and J gave up 13 bases; unmatched junction bases: 13. Germline-derived CDR1 and CDR2 are MNHEY and SMNVEV (reference sequence). The CDR3 spans 13 residues. The CDR3 nucleotides are TGTGCCAGCGGCGAACGGGGGGGCAATGAGCAGTACTTC. Residues: CASGERGGNEQYF.

Only a few counts were recorded for this clonotype. This rearrangement joins TRBV28 to TRBJ2-5, with 7 nucleotides matching TRBD1. V was clipped by 5 bases and J by 1 base; unmatched bases: 13. Germline V gene data show CDR1 as MDHEN and CDR2 as SYDVKM. The CDR3 runs to 17 residues. CDR3: CASSLTPGQLVQETQYF. The CDR3 DNA follows: TGTGCCAGCAGTCTTACTCCGGGACAGCTTGTCCAAGAGACCCAGTACTTC.

There are a few counts of this clonotype. The chain has TRBV29-1 and TRBJ2-5; D is uncertain. V gave up 4 bases and J gave up 5 bases, with 11 bases separating them. The length of the CDR3 is 12 residues. CDR1 is SQVTM and CDR2 is ANQGSEA in the germline V gene. The chain's CDR3 is CSVAALGETQYF. In DNA, the CDR3 is TGCAGCGTTGCGGCGTTGGGGGAGACCCAGTACTTC.

This chain joins TRBV10-3 and TRBJ1-1; the D gene is possibly TRBD1 (6 bases). V was trimmed by 10 bases and J by 0 bases, leaving 18 bases between them. The CDR3 extends over 15 amino acids. Germline V lookup: CDR1 ENHRY, CDR2 SYGVKD. This chain's CDR3 is CATRTLGDMNTEAFF. The CDR3 DNA reads as TGTGCCACCAGAACCCTAGGGGACATGAACACTGAAGCTTTCTTT.

V and J are TRBV6-2 or TRBV6-3 and TRBJ1-2; 7 bases map to TRBD1. Germline V gene sequence: CDR1 MNHEY, CDR2 SVGEGT. CDR3 size: 15 residues. The V segment lost 10 bases and the J segment 0 bases; nucleotides outside the gene matches: 11. CDR3 nucleotide sequence: TGTGCCACCGAAGGGGGCCGGAATACTAACTATGGCTACACCTTC. Its translation is CATEGGRNTNYGYTF.

The gene calls are TRBV7-2 and TRBJ2-5; D might be TRBD1 or TRBD2, each matching 5 bases. The germline gives CDR1 SGHTA, CDR2 FQGNSA. This CDR3 has 16 residues. The V gene lost 5 bases and the J gene lost 5 bases, with 21 bases spanning the gap. The CDR3 is CASSVRTPVGAETQYF. DNA for the CDR3: TGTGCCAGCAGCGTCCGGACTCCGGTCGGGGCGGAGACCCAGTACTTC.

The chain couples TRBV29-1 to TRBJ2-2; possibly TRBD1 for D (5 bases). The CDR3 contains 12 residues. Germline loops: CDR1 SQVTM, CDR2 ANQGSEA. The CDR3 sequence is CSARGLTGELFF. The CDR3 DNA follows: TGCAGTGCTAGGGGTCTGACCGGGGAGCTGTTTTTT.

Only a few counts were recorded for this clonotype. V gene TRBV4-3 combines with J gene TRBJ2-1; D not resolved. This CDR3 comprises 13 residues. Germline assignment: CDR1 LGHNA and CDR2 YSLEER. V shed 4 bases and J shed 6 bases, with 10 bases lying between them. CDR3 in DNA: TGCGCCAGCAGCCGGGGTAGATTCAATGAGCAGTTCTTC. This gives the protein CASSRGRFNEQFF.

The table lists this clonotype with a few counts. V is TRBV5-1 and J is TRBJ2-7; 9 positions agree with TRBD1. The V and J ends lost 0 bases and 9 bases, in that order; junction bases with no gene match: 19. The CDR3 totals 18 residues. In germline, CDR1 is SGHRS, CDR2 YFSETQ. In DNA form, the CDR3 reads TGCGCCAGCAGCTTGGACCTCGGACAGGGGTCATCTGCGGACGGGCAGTACTTC. Protein product: CASSLDLGQGSSADGQYF.

This clonotype was seen ten or more times. The chain carries TRBV7-2 and TRBJ2-7, with D perhaps TRBD2 (6 bases). CDR3 length: 14 residues. CDR1 is SGHTA and CDR2 is FQGNSA in the germline V gene. Trimming stripped 5 bases from V and 2 bases from J, with 13 bases between. CDR3 loop: CASSPTGLTYEQYF. The CDR3 bases are TGTGCCAGCAGCCCCACGGGACTCACCTACGAGCAGTACTTC. Variable domain in full (rest from reference TRBV7-2 and TRBJ2-7): GAGVSQSPSNKVTEKGKDVELRCDPISGHTALYWYRQSLGQGLEFLIYFQGNSAPDKSGLPSDRFSAERTGGSVSTLTIQRTQQEDSAVYLCASSPTGLTYEQYFGPGTRLTVT.

This clonotype was seen at least ten times. The genes are TRBV6-2 or TRBV6-3 and TRBJ1-2; possible D gene TRBD1, 5 bases. This CDR3 is built from 14 residues. Between the trimmed V and J ends, which lost 4 bases and 4 bases, there was a span of 13 bases. Germline V gene data show CDR1 as MNHEY and CDR2 as SVGEGT. CDR3 sequence (DNA): TGTGCCAGCAGTTGGAGACAGACCTTCTATGGCTACACCTTC. Translated: CASSWRQTFYGYTF.

This clonotype was counted only a few times. The chain has TRBV3-1 and TRBJ2-7; D perhaps matches TRBD1 (6 bases). V was cut by 1 base and J by 0 bases, with 19 bases left in between. Germline V lookup: CDR1 LGHDT, CDR2 YNNKEL (reference sequence). The CDR3 consists of 18 residues. The CDR3 reads CASSQGRFQQGYSYEQYF. CDR3 nucleotides: TGTGCCAGCAGCCAAGGGCGGTTTCAACAGGGCTACTCCTACGAGCAGTACTTC.

This clonotype occurred a few times. CDR3 in DNA: TGTGCCAGCAGTTCCAGGGAAACATACTGGGAGCAGTTCTTC. Protein product: CASSSRETYWEQFF. This sequence joins TRBV9 and TRBJ2-1, with D possibly being TRBD1 (5 bases). The length of the CDR3 is 14 residues. The germline CDR1 and CDR2 sequences are SGDLS and YYNGEE. Between the trimmed V and J ends, which lost 5 bases and 10 bases, there was a span of 19 bases.

This clonotype was detected a few times. The chain carries TRBV14 and TRBJ2-7; D ambiguous. Germline values: CDR1 SGHDN, CDR2 FVKESK. Trimming stripped 4 bases from V and 0 bases from J, with 10 bases between. The CDR3 loop spans 14 amino acids. The CDR3 DNA is TGTGCCAGCAGCCCAGACCTCAACTCCTACGAGCAGTACTTC. Translation: CASSPDLNSYEQYF.

In this sample, this clonotype turned up a few times. The gene calls are TRBV29-1 and TRBJ2-7; 8 bases are shared with TRBD2. This CDR3 has 12 residues. V was clipped by 6 bases and J by 2 bases; unmatched bases: 3. Per germline, CDR1 SQVTM and CDR2 ANQGSEA. DNA for the CDR3: TGCAGCGTCCTCGGGGGGGCCTACGAGCAGTACTTC. It yields the protein CSVLGGAYEQYF.

V and J are TRBV20-1 and TRBJ1-2, with a weak D call TRBD1 (5 bases). Trimming stripped 5 bases from V and 7 bases from J, with 11 bases between. Germline V gene data show CDR1 as DFQATT and CDR2 as SNEGSKA (reference sequence). This CDR3 has 11 residues. The CDR3 bases are TGCAGTGCTCCCAGGGTATCTGGCTACACCTTC. Its protein product is CSAPRVSGYTF.

The chain links TRBV20-1 to TRBJ2-1, with 8 bases identical to TRBD1. The CDR3 loop spans 15 amino acids. Germline CDR1 DFQATT, CDR2 SNEGSKA (reference sequence). The V and J ends lost 8 bases and 4 bases, in that order; junction bases with no gene match: 13. The chain's CDR3 is CSTPIPGQAYNEQFF. CDR3 coding DNA: TGCAGTACCCCAATACCGGGACAGGCATACAATGAGCAGTTCTTC.

V gene TRBV20-1 combines with J gene TRBJ1-5; a weak D match, TRBD1 (6 bases). CDR3 length: 14 amino acids. Germline V gene lookup returns CDR1 DFQATT and CDR2 SNEGSKA (reference sequence). V was cut by 1 base and J by 5 bases, with 12 bases left in between. DNA of the CDR3: TGCAGTGCTAGAGTGGTACAGGGTCATCAGCCCCAGCATTTT. As protein: CSARVVQGHQPQHF.

The J gene is TRBJ2-3, the V gene TRBV4-1; TRBD1 matches at 7 bases. The CDR3 runs to 16 residues. CDR1 is MGHRA and CDR2 is YSYEKL in the germline V gene. Losses at the gene ends were 3 bases for V and 1 base for J; bases not matched to a gene: 7. The DNA for the CDR3 is TGCGCCAGCAGCCAGGACCAGGGGACAGGCACAGATACGCAGTATTTT. It translates to CASSQDQGTGTDTQYF.

The genes are TRBV27 and TRBJ2-4, with 8 bases fitting TRBD2. The CDR3 runs to 15 residues. Trimming took 5 bases from V and 7 from J; bases not matched to a gene: 10. CDR1 is MNHEY, CDR2 SMNVEV, per germline (reference sequence). The CDR3: CASSRAGGLWNIQYF. CDR3 nucleotide sequence: TGTGCCAGCAGTCGGGCGGGAGGACTTTGGAACATTCAGTACTTC.

This clonotype was seen more than once but under ten times. The rearrangement uses TRBV9 and TRBJ2-7; D is ambiguous. CDR1 is SGDLS and CDR2 is YYNGEE in the germline V gene. There are 11 residues in the CDR3. Trimming stripped 6 bases from V and 2 bases from J, with 6 bases between. The CDR3 DNA is TGTGCCAGCACCCAGACCTACGAGCAGTACTTC. This encodes CASTQTYEQYF.

The chain combines TRBV15 with TRBJ2-7, with a tentative D call TRBD1 (6 bases). The ends were cut back, 8 bases at V and 1 base at J, with 30 bases in the middle. Per the germline V gene, CDR1 is LNHNV and CDR2 is YYDKDF (reference sequence). The CDR3 covers 19 residues. The CDR3 is CATPTRPQGHRIGSYEQYF. CDR3 bases: TGTGCCACCCCTACGCGCCCACAGGGACACCGAATTGGGTCCTACGAGCAGTACTTC.

The gene calls are TRBV19 and TRBJ1-1; D perhaps matches TRBD1 (5 bases). V lost 5 bases and J lost 1, with 14 bases in between. Germline V gene data show CDR1 as LNHDA and CDR2 as SQIVND (reference sequence). This CDR3 is 15 amino acids long. Here the CDR3 DNA reads TGTGCCAGTAGTCGAGACTGGGGGTCGAACACTGAAGCTTTCTTT. This gives the protein CASSRDWGSNTEAFF. The full variable domain, rest sourced from reference TRBV19 and TRBJ1-1, is DGGITQSPKYLFRKEGQNVTLSCEQNLNHDAMYWYRQDPGQGLRLIYYSQIVNDFQKGDIAEGYSVSREKKESFPLTVTSAQKNPTAFYLCASSRDWGSNTEAFFGQGTRLTVV.

The rearrangement uses TRBV7-2 and TRBJ2-5, with 9 bases lining up with TRBD2. CDR1 is SGHTA, CDR2 FQGNSA, per germline. The CDR3 covers 16 residues. V lost 4 bases, J lost 1 base, and 7 bases stayed unmatched. The CDR3, as DNA: TGTGCCAGCAGCTCGCGGGGGGGCACTACCCAAGAGACCCAGTACTTC. It translates to CASSSRGGTTQETQYF.

The chain carries TRBV11-2 and TRBJ2-3; 8 positions agree with TRBD1. CDR1 SGHAT and CDR2 FQNNGV come from the germline V gene. This CDR3 region has 16 residues. Trimming took 4 bases from V and 2 from J; bases not matched to a gene: 8. CDR3 nucleotides: TGTGCCAGCAGCTCGTACAGGGGGACCCACACAGATACGCAGTATTTT. As protein: CASSSYRGTHTDTQYF. The full variable domain, rest sourced from reference TRBV11-2 and TRBJ2-3, is EAGVAQSPRYKIIEKRQSVAFWCNPISGHATLYWYQQILGQGPKLLIQFQNNGVVDDSQLPKDRFSAERLKGVDSTLKIQPAKLEDSAVYLCASSSYRGTHTDTQYFGPGTRLTVL.

A word on this clonotype: A much larger clone is a single base away; this may be a read error. The rearrangement links TRBV6-5 to TRBJ2-1; the match to TRBD2 covers 10 bases. This CDR3 comprises 16 residues. CDR1 is MNHEY, CDR2 SVGAGI, per germline. The CDR3 spells CASSYSASGGYNEQCF. The CDR3, as DNA: TGTGCCAGCAGTTACTCTGCTAGCGGGGGCTACAATGAGCAGTGCTTC.